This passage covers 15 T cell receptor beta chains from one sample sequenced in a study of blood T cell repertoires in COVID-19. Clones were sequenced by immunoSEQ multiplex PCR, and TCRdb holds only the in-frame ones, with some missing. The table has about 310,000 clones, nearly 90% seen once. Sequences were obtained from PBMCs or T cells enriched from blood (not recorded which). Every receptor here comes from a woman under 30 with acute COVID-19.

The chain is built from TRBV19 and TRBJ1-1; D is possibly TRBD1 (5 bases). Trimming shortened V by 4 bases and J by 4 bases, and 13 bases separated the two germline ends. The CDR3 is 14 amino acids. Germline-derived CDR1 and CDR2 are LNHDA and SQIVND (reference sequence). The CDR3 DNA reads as TGTGCCAGTAGTAACACGGGCGGGGCCACTGAAGCTTTCTTT. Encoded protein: CASSNTGGATEAFF.

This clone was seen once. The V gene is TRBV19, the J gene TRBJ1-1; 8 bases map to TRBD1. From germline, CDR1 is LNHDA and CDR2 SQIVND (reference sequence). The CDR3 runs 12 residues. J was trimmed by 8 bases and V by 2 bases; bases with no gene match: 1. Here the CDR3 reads CASSIWTGEAFF. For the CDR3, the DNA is TGTGCCAGTAGTATATGGACAGGGGAAGCTTTCTTT.

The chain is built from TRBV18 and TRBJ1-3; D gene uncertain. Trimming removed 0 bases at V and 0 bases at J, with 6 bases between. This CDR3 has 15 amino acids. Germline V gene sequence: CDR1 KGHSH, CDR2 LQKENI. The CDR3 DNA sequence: TGTGCCAGCTCACCACCGGGCTTCTCTGGAAACACCATATATTTT. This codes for CASSPPGFSGNTIYF.

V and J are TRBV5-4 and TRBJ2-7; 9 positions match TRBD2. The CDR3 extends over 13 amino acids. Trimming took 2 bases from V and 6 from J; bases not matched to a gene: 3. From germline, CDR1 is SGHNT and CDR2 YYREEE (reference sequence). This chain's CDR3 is CASSLSGRLEQYF. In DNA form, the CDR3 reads TGTGCCAGCAGCTTAAGCGGGAGGCTCGAGCAGTACTTC.

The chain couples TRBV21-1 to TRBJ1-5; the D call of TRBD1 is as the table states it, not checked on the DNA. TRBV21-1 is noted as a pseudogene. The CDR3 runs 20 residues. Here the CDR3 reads CASTKRGPGQRIYSNQPQHF. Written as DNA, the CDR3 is TGTGCCAGCACCAAGAGGGGGCCGGGACAGAGAATCTATAGCAATCAGCCCCAGCATTTT.

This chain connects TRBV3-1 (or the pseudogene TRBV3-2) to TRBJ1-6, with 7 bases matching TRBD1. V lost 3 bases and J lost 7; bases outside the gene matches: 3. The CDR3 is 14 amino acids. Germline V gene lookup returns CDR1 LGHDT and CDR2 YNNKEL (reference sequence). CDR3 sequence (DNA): TGTGCCAGCAGCCAGGGGGACAGAAATTCACCCCTCCACTTT. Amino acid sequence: CASSQGDRNSPLHF.

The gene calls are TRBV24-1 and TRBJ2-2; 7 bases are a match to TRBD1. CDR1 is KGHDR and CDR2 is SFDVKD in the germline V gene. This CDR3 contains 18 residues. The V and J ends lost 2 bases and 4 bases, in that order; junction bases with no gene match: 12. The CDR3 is CATSDYRGRGPGTGELFF. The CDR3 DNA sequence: TGTGCCACCAGTGATTACAGGGGAAGGGGGCCGGGCACCGGGGAGCTGTTTTTT.

Here the CDR3 reads CAWSGQETQYF. The CDR3 DNA follows: TGTGCCTGGAGTGGACAGGAGACCCAGTACTTC. V and J are TRBV30 and TRBJ2-5, with D maybe TRBD1 (5 bases). Trimming cost V 1 base and J 5 bases, with 5 bases left between them. CDR1 and CDR2 (germline): GTSNPN, SVGIG (reference sequence). The CDR3 length is 11 residues.

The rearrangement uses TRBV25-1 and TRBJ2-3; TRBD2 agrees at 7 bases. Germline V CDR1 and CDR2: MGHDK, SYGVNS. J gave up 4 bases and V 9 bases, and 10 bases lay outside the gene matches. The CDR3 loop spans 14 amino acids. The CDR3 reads CASKLTGGPDTQYF. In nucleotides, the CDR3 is TGTGCCAGTAAACTCACGGGAGGTCCAGATACGCAGTATTTT. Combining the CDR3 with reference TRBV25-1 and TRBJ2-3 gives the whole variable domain EADIYQTPRYLVIGTGKKITLECSQTMGHDKMYWYQQDPGMELHLIHYSYGVNSTEKGDLSSESTVSRIRTEHFPLTLESARPSHTSQYLCASKLTGGPDTQYFGPGTRLTVL.

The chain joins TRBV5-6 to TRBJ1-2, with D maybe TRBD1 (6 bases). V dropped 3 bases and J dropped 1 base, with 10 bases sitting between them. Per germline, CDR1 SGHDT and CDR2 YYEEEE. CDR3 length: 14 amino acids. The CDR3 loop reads CASSWLQGNYGYTF. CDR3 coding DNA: TGTGCCAGCAGCTGGTTACAGGGTAACTATGGCTACACCTTC.

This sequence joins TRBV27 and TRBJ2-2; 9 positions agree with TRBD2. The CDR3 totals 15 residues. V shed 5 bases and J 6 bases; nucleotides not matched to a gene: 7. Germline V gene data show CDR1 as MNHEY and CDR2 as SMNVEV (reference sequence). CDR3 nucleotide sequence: TGTGCCAGCAGTCAGACTAGCGGAGTCCCCGGGGAGCTGTTTTTT. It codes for CASSQTSGVPGELFF.

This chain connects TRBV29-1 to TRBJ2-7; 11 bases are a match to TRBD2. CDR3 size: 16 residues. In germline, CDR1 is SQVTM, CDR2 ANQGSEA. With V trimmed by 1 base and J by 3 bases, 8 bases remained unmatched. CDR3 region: CSVEGMKTSGDYEQYF. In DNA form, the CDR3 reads TGCAGCGTTGAAGGGATGAAGACTAGCGGGGACTACGAGCAGTACTTC.

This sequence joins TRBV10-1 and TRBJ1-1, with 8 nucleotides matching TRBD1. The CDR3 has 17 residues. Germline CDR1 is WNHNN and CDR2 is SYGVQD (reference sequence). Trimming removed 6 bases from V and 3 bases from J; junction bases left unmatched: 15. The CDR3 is CASRHQGALLGHTEAFF. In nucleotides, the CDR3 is TGCGCCAGCAGGCACCAGGGGGCGCTTTTGGGGCACACTGAAGCTTTCTTT.

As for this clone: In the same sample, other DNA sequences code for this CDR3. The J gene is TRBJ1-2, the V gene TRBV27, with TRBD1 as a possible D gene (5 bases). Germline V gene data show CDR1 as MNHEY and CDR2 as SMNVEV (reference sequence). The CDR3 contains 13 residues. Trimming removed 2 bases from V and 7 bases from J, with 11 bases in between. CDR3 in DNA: TGTGCCAGCAGTTTACGGCAGGGCGGTGGCTACACCTTC. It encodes CASSLRQGGGYTF.

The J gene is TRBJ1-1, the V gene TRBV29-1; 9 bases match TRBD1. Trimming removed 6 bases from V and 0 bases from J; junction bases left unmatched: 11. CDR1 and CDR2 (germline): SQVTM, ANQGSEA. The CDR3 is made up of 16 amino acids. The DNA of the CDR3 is TGCAGCGTGACGACAGGGGGGTTTCCGATGAACACTGAAGCTTTCTTT. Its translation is CSVTTGGFPMNTEAFF.